This TCR beta chain derives from a study of shared clonotypes between healthy human individuals. This clone was observed a handful of times. The CDR3 extends over 13 amino acids. Germline CDR1 is SNHLY and CDR2 is FYNNEI. Trimming stripped 2 bases from V and 1 base from J, with 2 bases between. Clones were read by immunoSEQ multiplex PCR, and TCRdb kept only the in-frame ones, dropping some. This sample has over a million clones; approximately 78% occur once, and the top ten carry about 0.52%. The chain joins TRBV2 to TRBJ2-2, with unresolved D. This TCR was recovered from a man between 18 and 35 years old in good health. Some clones in this sample may be carry-over from other donors' samples. Sequences were obtained from memory CD4+ T cells from PBMCs. Subset noted: CD45RA-negative fraction. DNA of the CDR3: TGTGCCAGCAGTGAAAGGAACACCGGGGAGCTGTTTTTT. It yields the protein CASSERNTGELFF.